This T cell receptor beta chain was observed in a study of blood T cell repertoires in COVID-19. This clone was counted only a few times. Repertoires were generated with immunoSEQ multiplex PCR, while TCRdb's copy carries only in-frame clones and drops some. The table includes approximately 200,000 clones, approximately 78% detected once. This CDR3 has 16 amino acids. The V end was cut by 1 base, the J end by 2 bases, with 13 bases between. Germline CDR1 is LGHDT and CDR2 is YNNKEL (reference sequence). The clonotype comes from a woman older than 75 with acute or convalescent COVID-19. The source material was peripheral blood. The chain employs TRBV3-1 (or the pseudogene TRBV3-2) and TRBJ2-3; D unclear. The CDR3 is CASSQGLSVNTDTQYF. DNA of the CDR3: TGTGCCAGCAGCCAAGGTTTAAGCGTAAACACAGATACGCAGTATTTT.